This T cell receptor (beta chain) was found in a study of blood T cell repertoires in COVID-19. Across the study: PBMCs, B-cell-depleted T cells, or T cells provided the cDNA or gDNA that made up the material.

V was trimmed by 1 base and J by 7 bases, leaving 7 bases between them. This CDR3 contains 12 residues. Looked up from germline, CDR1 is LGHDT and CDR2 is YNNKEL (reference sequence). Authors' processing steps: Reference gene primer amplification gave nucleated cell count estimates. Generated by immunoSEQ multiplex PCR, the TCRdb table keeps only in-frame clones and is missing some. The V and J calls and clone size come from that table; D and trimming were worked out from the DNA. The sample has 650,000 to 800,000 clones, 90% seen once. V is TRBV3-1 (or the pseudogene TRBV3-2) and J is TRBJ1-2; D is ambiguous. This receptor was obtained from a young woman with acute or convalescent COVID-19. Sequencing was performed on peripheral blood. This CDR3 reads CASSQANSGYTF. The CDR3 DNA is TGTGCCAGCAGCCAAGCTAACAGTGGCTACACCTTC.